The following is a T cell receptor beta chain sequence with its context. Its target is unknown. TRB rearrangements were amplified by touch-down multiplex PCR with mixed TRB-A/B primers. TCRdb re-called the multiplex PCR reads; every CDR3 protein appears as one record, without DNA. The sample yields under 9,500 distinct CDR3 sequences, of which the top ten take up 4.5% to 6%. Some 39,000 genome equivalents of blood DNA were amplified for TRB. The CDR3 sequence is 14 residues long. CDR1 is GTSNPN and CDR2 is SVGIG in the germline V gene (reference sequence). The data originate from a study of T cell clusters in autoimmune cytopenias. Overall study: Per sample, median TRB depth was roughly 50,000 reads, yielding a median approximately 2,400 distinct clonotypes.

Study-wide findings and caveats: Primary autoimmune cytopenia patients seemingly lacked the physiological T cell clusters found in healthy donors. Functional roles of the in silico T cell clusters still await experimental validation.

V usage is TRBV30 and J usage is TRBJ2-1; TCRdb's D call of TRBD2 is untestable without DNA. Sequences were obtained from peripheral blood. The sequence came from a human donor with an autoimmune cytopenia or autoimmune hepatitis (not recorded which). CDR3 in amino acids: CAWILAGGPSRQFF.